This T cell receptor (beta chain) was retrieved from a study of CD8 T cells in ankylosing spondylitis. The CDR3 sequence is 14 residues long. The germline V and J ends were trimmed by 0 bases and 3 bases, with 8 bases remaining between them. CDR1 KGHSH and CDR2 LQKENI come from the germline V gene. TCRdb re-derived calls from the 5' RACE reads in MiXCR, one entry per CDR3 protein. The data show a few hundred thousand distinct CDR3 sequences, about 10% seen once. This clonotype was observed at least ten times. The sequencing sample was made of blood, either unsorted or a sorted T cell fraction (not recorded which). V is TRBV18 and J is TRBJ1-1; D is ambiguous. The sequence was collected from a male donor with ankylosing spondylitis or in good health (not recorded which). The CDR3 loop reads CASSPPVGYTEAFF. The DNA of the CDR3 is TGTGCCAGCTCACCACCTGTCGGATACACTGAAGCTTTCTTT.